The T cell receptor beta chain under discussion was sequenced for a study of human T cells and chemical hapten exposure. Study-wide findings and caveats: TCRs above 1 in 1000 frequency stayed constant with DPC sensitization.

The CDR3 covers 13 residues. Trimming pared 1 base from V and 5 bases from J, leaving 6 bases between. Germline loops: CDR1 SGHRS, CDR2 YFSETQ. This clonotype was detected only a few times. Its antigen is undetermined. This sample's time point: patch test 3, about 24 weeks after DPC sensitization. Treatment indicated: therapeutic diphenylcyclopropenone sensitization with weekly scalp DPC. Prior to each patch test being applied, blood was drawn. From the RACE reads, TCRdb called clonotypes with MiXCR, one entry per CDR3 protein. The data hold about 160,000 distinct CDR3 sequences, with 28% observed a single time.

The input for sequencing was whole blood, taken in connection with sensitization to the hapten diphenylcyclopropenone (DPC). The chain has TRBV5-1 and TRBJ2-2, with no clear D. The clonotype originates from a woman younger than 35 with alopecia areata. Some clones in this sample may be carry-over from other donors' samples. The CDR3: CASSLSVTGELFF. CDR3 coding DNA: TGCGCCAGCAGCTTGTCGGTAACCGGGGAGCTGTTTTTT.